This TCR beta chain came from a study of beta chain features in type 1 diabetes. Findings and limits, study-wide: The VDJ junctions of type 1 diabetes patients carried fewer insertions and more deletions.

Trimming at V came to 8 bases and at J to 2 bases, leaving 8 bases not matched to a gene. This CDR3 comprises 15 residues. Looked up from germline, CDR1 is KGHSH and CDR2 is LQKENI. This clone was seen ten or more times. The antigen is undetermined. Expressed TCRB transcripts were sequenced after all isolated RNA was converted to cDNA. Repertoires were generated with immunoSEQ multiplex PCR, while TCRdb's copy carries only in-frame clones and drops some. The sample yields almost 350,000 clones, 7.5% to 9% seen once. The chain couples TRBV18 to TRBJ2-5; 10 nucleotides line up with TRBD1. The sample was central memory CD4+ T cells from blood. The sequence was obtained from a woman under 30 in good health. CDR3 in DNA: TGTGCCAGCGGATCACCGGGACAGGGGCAAGAGACCCAGTACTTC. Translating it yields CASGSPGQGQETQYF. The entire variable domain, with the rest obtained from reference TRBV18 and TRBJ2-5, is as follows: NAGVMQNPRHLVRRRGQEARLRCSPMKGHSHVYWYRQLPEEGLKFMVYLQKENIIDESGMPKERFSAEFPKEGPSILRIQQVVRGDSAAYFCASGSPGQGQETQYFGPGTRLLVL.